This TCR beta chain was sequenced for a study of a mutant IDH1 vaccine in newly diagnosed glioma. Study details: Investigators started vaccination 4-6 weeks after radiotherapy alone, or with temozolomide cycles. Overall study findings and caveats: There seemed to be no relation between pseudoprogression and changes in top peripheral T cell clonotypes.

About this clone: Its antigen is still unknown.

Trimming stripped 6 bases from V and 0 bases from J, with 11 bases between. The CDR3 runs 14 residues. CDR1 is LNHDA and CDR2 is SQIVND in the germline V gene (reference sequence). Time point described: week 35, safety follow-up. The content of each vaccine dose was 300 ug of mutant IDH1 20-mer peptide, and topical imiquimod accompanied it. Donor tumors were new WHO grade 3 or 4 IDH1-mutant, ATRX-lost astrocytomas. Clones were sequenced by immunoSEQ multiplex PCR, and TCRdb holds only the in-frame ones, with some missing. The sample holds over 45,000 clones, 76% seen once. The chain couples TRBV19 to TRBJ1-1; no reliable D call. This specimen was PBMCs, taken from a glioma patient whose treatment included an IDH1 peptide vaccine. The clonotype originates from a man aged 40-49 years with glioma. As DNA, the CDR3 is TGTGCCAGTAGGAGGTCACCGGTGAACACTGAAGCTTTCTTT. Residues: CASRRSPVNTEAFF.